This record concerns one T cell receptor beta chain sequence. These data belong to a study of shared clonotypes between healthy human individuals. Study-level information: A donor's plate count was three for CD4 naive and three for CD4 memory; CD8 naive had two and CD8 memory one.

Those who donated were healthy HIV-negative adults, with no recent acute infections or vaccinations reported. Naive CD4+ cells were CD45RA-selected; the remaining cells were memory. Every subset had its genomic DNA shared out evenly among several immunoSEQ plates. The protocol was immunoSEQ multiplex PCR, while the TCRdb copy is restricted to in-frame clones and leaves out a portion. This sample has about 2.5 million clones; 80% to 95% occur once, and the top ten carry 0.3% to 0.45%. The receptor comes from a young man in good health. Some clones in this sample may be carry-over from other donors' samples. Sample: naive CD4+ T cells from PBMCs. Subset defined: CD45RA+ positively selected.

The CDR3 here is CASSLGGSGYNEQFF. Written as DNA, the CDR3 is TGTGCCAGCAGTTTAGGCGGGAGTGGGTACAATGAGCAGTTCTTC. The chain links TRBV28 to TRBJ2-1; 7 bases agree with TRBD2. The CDR3 consists of 15 residues. From germline, CDR1 is MDHEN and CDR2 SYDVKM. After removal of 2 bases from V and 4 bases from J, the junction contained 5 bases not matched to a gene.